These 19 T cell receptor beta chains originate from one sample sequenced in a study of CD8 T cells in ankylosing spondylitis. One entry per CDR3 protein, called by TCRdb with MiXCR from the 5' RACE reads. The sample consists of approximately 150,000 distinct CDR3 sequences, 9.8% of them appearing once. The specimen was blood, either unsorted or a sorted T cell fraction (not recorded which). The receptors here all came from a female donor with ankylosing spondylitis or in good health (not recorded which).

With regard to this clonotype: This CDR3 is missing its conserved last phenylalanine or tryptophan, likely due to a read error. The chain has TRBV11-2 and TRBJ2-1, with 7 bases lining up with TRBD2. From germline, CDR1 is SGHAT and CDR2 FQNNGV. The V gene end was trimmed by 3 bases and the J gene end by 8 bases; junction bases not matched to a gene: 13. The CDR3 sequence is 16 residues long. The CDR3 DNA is TGTGCCAGCAGCTTGGGCCTTTTGGGGAGGGACCATGAGCAGTTCTCC. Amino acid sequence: CASSLGLLGRDHEQFS.

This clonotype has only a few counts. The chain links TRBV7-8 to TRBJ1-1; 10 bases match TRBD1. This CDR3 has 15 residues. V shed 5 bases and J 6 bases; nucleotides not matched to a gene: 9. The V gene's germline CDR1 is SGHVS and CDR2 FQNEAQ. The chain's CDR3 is CASSAWDRGSPEAFF. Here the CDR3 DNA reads TGTGCCAGCAGCGCCTGGGACAGGGGATCCCCTGAAGCTTTCTTT. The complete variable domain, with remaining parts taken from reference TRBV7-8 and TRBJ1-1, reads GAGVSQSPRYKVAKRGQDVALRCDPISGHVSLFWYQQALGQGPEFLTYFQNEAQLDKSGLPSDRFFAERPEGSVSTLKIQRTQQEDSAVYLCASSAWDRGSPEAFFGQGTRLTVV.

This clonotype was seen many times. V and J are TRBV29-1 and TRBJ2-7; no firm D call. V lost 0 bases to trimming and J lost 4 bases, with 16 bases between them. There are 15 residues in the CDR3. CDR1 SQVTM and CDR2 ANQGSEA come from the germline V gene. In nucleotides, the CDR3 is TGCAGCGTTGAAGATCGAGCCAGGCCAACATACGAGCAGTACTTC. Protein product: CSVEDRARPTYEQYF.

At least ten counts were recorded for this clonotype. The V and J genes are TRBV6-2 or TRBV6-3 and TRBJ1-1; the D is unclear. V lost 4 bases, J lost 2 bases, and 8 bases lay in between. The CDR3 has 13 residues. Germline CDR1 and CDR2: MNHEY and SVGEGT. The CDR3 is CASSFSVNTEAFF. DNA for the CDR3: TGTGCCAGCAGTTTTTCGGTAAACACTGAAGCTTTCTTT.

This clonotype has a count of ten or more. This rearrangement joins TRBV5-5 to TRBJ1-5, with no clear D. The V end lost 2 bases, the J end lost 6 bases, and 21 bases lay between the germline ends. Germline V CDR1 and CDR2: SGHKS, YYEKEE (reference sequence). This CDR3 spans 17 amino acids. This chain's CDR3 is CASSFRAVVAGGQPQHF. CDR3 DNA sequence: TGTGCCAGCAGCTTCCGGGCCGTAGTCGCTGGCGGTCAGCCCCAGCATTTT.

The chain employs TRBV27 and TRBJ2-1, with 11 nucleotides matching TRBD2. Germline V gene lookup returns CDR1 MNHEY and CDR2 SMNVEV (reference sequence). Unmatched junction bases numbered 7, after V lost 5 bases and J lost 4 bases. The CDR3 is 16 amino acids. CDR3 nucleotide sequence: TGTGCCAGCAGTCCAGAGACTAGCGGGACATACAATGAGCAGTTCTTC. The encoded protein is CASSPETSGTYNEQFF.

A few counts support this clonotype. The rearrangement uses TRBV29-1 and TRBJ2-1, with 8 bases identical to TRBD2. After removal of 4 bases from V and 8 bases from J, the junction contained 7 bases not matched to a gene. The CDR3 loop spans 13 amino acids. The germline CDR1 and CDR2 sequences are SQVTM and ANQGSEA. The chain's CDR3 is CSVVSGNTYEQFF. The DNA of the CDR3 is TGCAGCGTTGTTAGCGGGAATACCTATGAGCAGTTCTTC.

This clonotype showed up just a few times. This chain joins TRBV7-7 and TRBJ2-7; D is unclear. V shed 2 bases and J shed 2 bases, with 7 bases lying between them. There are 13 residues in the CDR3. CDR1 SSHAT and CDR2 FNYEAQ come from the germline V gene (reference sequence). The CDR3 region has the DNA TGTGCCAGCAGCTTATCAGAGGCCTACGAGCAGTACTTC. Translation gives CASSLSEAYEQYF.

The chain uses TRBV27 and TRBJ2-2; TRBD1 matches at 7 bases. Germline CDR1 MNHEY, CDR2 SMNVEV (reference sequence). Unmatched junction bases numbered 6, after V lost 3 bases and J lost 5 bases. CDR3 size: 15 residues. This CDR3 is CASSFGTEVTGELFF. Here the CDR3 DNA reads TGTGCCAGCAGTTTCGGGACAGAGGTTACCGGGGAGCTGTTTTTT.

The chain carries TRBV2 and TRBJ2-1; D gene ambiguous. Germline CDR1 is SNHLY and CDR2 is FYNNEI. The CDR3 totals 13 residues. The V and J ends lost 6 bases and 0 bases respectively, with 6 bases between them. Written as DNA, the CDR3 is TGTGCCAGCAGGGTGCCCTCCTACAATGAGCAGTTCTTC. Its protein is CASRVPSYNEQFF.

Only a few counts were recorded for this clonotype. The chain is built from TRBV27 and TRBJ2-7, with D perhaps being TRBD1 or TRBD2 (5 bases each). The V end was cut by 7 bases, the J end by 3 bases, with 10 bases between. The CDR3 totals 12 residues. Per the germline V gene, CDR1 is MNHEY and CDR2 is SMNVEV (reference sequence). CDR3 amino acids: CASTGANYEQYF. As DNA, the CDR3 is TGTGCCAGCACCGGGGCTAACTACGAGCAGTACTTC.

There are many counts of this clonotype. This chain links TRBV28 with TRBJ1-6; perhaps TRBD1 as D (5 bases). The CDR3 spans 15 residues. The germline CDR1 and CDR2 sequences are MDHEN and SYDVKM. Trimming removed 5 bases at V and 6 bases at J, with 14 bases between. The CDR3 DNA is TGTGCCAGCAGTGAAGAGGGGACTTTTAATTCACCCCTCCACTTT. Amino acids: CASSEEGTFNSPLHF.

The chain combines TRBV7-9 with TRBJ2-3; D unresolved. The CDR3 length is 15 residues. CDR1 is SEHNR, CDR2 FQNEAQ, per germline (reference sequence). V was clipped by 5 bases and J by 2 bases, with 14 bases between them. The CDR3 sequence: CASSPQERATDTQYF. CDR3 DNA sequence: TGTGCCAGCAGCCCCCAAGAACGTGCCACAGATACGCAGTATTTT.

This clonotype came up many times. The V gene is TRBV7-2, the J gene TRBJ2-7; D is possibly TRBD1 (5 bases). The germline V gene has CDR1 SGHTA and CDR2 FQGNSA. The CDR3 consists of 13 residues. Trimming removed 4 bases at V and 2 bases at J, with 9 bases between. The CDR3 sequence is CASSWEGAYEQYF. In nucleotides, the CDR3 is TGTGCCAGCAGCTGGGAAGGGGCCTACGAGCAGTACTTC.

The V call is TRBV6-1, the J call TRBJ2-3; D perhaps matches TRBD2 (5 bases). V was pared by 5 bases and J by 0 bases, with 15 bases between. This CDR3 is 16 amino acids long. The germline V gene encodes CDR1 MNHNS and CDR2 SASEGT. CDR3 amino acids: CASSRRAALSTDTQYF. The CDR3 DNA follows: TGTGCCAGCAGTAGGCGAGCGGCCCTTAGCACAGATACGCAGTATTTT.

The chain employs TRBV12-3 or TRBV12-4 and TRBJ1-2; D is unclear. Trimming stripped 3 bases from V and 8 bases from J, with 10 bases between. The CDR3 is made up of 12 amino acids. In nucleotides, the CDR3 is TGTGCCAGCAGTTTGTCACAGATCGGCTACACCTTC. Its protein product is CASSLSQIGYTF.

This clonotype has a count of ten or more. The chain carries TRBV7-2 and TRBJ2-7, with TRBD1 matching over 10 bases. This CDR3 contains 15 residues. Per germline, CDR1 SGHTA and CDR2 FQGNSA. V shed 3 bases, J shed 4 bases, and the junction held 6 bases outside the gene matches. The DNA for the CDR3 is TGTGCCAGCAGCTTTGGACAGGGGGGGGGATACGAGCAGTACTTC. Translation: CASSFGQGGGYEQYF.

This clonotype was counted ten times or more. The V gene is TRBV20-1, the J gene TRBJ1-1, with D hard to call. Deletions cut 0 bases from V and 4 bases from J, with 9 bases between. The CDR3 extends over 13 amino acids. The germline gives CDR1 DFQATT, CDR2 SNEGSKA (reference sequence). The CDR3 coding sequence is TGCAGTGCTAGAGATTTAATAGGCACTGAAGCTTTCTTT. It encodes CSARDLIGTEAFF.

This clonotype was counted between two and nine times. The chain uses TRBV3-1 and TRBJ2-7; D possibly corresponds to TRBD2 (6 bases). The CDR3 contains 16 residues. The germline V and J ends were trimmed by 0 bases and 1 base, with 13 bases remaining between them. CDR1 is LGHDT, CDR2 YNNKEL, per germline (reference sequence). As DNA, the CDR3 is TGTGCCAGCAGCCAAGAATGGCGGGACCCTTCCTACGAGCAGTACTTC. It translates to CASSQEWRDPSYEQYF.